The entry that follows covers one T cell receptor (beta chain) sequence. The antigen remains unidentified. The CDR3 sequence is 10 residues long. Trimming removed 6 bases from V and 1 base from J, with 0 bases in between. In germline, CDR1 is MNHNY, CDR2 SVGAGI (reference sequence). This record comes from a study of shared clonotypes between healthy human individuals. Terminally differentiated effector memory CD45RA+ cells were excluded by CCR7 positive selection of CD45RO-negative cells. Study results and limitations: Shared across several donors were roughly 4.8% of the naive CD4 clonotypes.

Original methodology: Filtering differed because ImmunoSEQ produced junction-only sequences that carried no quality scores. Data came from immunoSEQ multiplex PCR; TCRdb stores just in-frame clones and leaves some out. V, J and clone size derive from that table, while D and trimming were established from the DNA sequence. The repertoire holds about 2 million clones, with about 95% as singletons. This receptor was obtained from a young man in good health. The rearrangement uses TRBV6-6 and TRBJ1-1; D ambiguous. Sequencing input: naive CD8+ T cells sorted from blood. The CDR3 bases are TGTGCCAGCAGGAACACTGAAGCTTTCTTT. Residues: CASRNTEAFF.